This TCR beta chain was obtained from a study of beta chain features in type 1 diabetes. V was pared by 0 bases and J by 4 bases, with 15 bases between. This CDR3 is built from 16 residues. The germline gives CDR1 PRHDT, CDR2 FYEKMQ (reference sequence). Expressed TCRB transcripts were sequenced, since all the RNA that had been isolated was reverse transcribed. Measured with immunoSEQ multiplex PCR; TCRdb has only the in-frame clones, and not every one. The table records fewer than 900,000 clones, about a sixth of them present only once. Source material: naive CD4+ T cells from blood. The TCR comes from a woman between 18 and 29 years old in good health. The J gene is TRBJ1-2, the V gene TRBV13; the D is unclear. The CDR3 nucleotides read TGTGCCAGCAGCTTAGGTCGCGGTGGGGTTTCCTATGGCTACACCTTC. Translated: CASSLGRGGVSYGYTF.